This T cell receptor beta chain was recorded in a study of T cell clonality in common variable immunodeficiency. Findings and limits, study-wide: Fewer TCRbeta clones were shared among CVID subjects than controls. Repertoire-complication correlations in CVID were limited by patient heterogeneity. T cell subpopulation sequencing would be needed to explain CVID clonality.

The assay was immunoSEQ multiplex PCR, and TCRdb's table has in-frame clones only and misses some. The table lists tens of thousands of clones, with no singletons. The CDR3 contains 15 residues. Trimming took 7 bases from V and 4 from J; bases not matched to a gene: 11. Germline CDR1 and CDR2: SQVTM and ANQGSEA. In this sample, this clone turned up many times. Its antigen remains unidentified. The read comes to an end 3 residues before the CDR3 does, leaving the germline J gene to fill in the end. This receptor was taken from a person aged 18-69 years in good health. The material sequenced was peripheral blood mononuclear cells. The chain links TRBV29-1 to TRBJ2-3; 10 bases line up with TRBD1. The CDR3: CSATNRDRGSDTQYF. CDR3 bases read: TGCAGCGCCACGAACCGGGACAGGGGCTCAGATACG.